One sample yielded the 7 T cell receptor beta chains listed below, sequenced in a study of blood T cell repertoires in COVID-19. TCRdb's table, derived via immunoSEQ multiplex PCR, lists solely in-frame clones and lacks some. Of about 130,000 clones listed, 70% to 90% are singletons. The sample consisted of PBMCs or T cells enriched from blood (not recorded which). The receptor set was obtained from a woman aged 50 to 60 who had recovered from COVID-19.

This rearrangement joins TRBV6-5 to TRBJ1-5; unclear D gene. CDR3 length equals 15 residues. V was shortened by 0 bases and J by 6 bases, with 12 bases between the two germline ends. From germline, CDR1 is MNHEY and CDR2 SVGAGI. The CDR3, as DNA: TGTGCCAGCAGTTACTCCCGGGGAACGGGTCAGCCCCAGCATTTT. This gives the protein CASSYSRGTGQPQHF.

This chain links TRBV7-9 with TRBJ1-1, with D maybe TRBD1 (6 bases). This CDR3 spans 11 amino acids. V lost 5 bases to trimming and J lost 14 bases, with 15 bases between them. Germline loops: CDR1 SEHNR, CDR2 FQNEAQ (reference sequence). CDR3 coding DNA: TGTGCCAGCAGCATCGGGACAAGGGGGTTCTTT. Its translation is CASSIGTRGFF.

The rearrangement joins TRBV5-1 to TRBJ2-1, with 11 bases aligning to TRBD1. V lost 3 bases and J lost 5; bases outside the gene matches: 4. Germline-derived CDR1 and CDR2 are SGHRS and YFSETQ. The CDR3 is 15 amino acids. Here the CDR3 reads CASSSGQGANNEQFF. DNA of the CDR3: TGCGCCAGCAGCTCAGGACAGGGGGCCAACAATGAGCAGTTCTTC. Filled out from reference TRBV5-1 and TRBJ2-1, the complete variable domain reads KAGVTQTPRYLIKTRGQQVTLSCSPISGHRSVSWYQQTPGQGLQFLFEYFSETQRNKGNFPGRFSGRQFSNSRSEMNVSTLELGDSALYLCASSSGQGANNEQFFGPGTRLTVL.

This clone was recorded a few times. The V and J genes are TRBV3-1 (or the pseudogene TRBV3-2) and TRBJ1-5, with TRBD1 as a possible D gene (5 bases). This CDR3 has 12 residues. V lost 3 bases and J lost 5, with 5 bases in between. In germline, CDR1 is LGHDT, CDR2 YNNKEL (reference sequence). CDR3 bases: TGTGCCAGCAGCCAGGGGCATCAGCCCCAGCATTTT. This sequence encodes CASSQGHQPQHF.

This clone was detected only once. The V gene is TRBV11-3, the J gene TRBJ1-5; TRBD1 agrees at 7 bases. The J segment lost 3 bases and the V segment lost 5 bases, leaving 13 bases of the junction unmatched. This CDR3 spans 17 amino acids. Looked up from germline, CDR1 is SGHNT and CDR2 is YENEEA. The CDR3 protein is CASSPLAQGTFNQPQHF. The CDR3 DNA is TGTGCCAGCAGCCCGTTGGCACAGGGGACCTTCAATCAGCCCCAGCATTTT.

This chain connects TRBV13 to TRBJ2-3; 13 bases are shared with TRBD2. Trimming at V came to 5 bases and at J to 5 bases, leaving 7 bases not matched to a gene. Per the germline V gene, CDR1 is PRHDT and CDR2 is FYEKMQ (reference sequence). The CDR3 is made up of 16 amino acids. CDR3 protein: CASSNPGLAGKDTQYF. The CDR3 DNA follows: TGTGCCAGCAGCAATCCGGGACTAGCGGGAAAAGATACGCAGTATTTT.

This clone was observed a single time. The V call is TRBV19, the J call TRBJ1-5; 7 bases match TRBD1. CDR1 and CDR2 (germline): LNHDA, SQIVND (reference sequence). V lost 4 bases and J lost 2; bases outside the gene matches: 11. The CDR3 runs 17 residues. CDR3 residues: CASSNLARGEGNQPQHF. DNA for the CDR3: TGTGCCAGTAGTAATCTAGCCAGGGGGGAAGGCAATCAGCCCCAGCATTTT.